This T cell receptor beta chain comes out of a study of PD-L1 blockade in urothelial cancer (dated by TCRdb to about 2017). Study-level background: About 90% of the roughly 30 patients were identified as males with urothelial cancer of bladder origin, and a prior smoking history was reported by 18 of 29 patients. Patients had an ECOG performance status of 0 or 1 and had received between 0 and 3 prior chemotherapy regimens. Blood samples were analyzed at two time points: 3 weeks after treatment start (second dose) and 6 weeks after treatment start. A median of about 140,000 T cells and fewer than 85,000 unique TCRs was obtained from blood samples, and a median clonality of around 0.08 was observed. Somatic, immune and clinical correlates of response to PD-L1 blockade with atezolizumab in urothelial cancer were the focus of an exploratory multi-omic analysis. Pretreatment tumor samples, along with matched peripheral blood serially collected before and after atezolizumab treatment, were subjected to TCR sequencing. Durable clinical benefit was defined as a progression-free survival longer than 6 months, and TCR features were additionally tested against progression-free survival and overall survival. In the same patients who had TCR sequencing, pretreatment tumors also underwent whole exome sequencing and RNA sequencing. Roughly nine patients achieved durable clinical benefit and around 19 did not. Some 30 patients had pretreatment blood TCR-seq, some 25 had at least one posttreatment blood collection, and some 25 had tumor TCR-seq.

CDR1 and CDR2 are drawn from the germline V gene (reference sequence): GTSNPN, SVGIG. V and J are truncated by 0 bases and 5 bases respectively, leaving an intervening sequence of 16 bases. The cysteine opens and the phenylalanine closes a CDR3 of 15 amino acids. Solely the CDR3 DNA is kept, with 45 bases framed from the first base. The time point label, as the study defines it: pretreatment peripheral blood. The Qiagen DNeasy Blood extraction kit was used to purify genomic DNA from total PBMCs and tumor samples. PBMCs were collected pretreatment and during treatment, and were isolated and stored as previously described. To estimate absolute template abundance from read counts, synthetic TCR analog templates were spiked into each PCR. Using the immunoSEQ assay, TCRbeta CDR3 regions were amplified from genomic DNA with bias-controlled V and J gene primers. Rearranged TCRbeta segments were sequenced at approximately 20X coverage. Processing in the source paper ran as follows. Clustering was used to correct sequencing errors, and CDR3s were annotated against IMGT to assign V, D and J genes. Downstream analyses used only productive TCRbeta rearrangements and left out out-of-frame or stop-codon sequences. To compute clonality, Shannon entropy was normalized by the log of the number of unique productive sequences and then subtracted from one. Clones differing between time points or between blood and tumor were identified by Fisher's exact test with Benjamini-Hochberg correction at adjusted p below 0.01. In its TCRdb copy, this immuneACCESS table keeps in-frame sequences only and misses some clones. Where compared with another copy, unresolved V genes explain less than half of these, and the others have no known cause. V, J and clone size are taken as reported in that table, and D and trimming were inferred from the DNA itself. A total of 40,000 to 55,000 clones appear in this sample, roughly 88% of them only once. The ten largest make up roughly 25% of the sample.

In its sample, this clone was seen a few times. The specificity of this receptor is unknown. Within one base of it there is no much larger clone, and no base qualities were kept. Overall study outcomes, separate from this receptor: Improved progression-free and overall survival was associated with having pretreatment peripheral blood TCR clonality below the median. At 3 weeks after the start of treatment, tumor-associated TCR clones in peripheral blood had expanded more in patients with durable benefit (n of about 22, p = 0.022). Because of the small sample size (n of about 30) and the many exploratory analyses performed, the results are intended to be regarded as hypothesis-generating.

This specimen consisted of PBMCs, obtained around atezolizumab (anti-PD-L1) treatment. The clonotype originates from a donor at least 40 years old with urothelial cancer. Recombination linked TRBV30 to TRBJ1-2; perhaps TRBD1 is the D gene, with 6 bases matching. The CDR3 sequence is CAWSVRGGFPYGYTF. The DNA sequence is TGTGCCTGGAGTGTACGGGGGGGCTTCCCTTATGGCTACACCTTC.